This T cell receptor beta chain stems from a study of cytomegalovirus exposure and HLA in healthy donors. The PCR made use of 60 Vbeta and 13 Jbeta primers. Authors' processing steps: Unique TCR beta chains numbered about 79 million in a later analysis, with around 10 million shared. Method: immunoSEQ multiplex PCR; TCRdb's copy keeps in-frame clones and lacks some. D and trimming come from the DNA, and the V and J calls and clone size come from that table. The repertoire has about 140,000 clones, around 86% of them found once; the top ten carry over 0.95%. Regarding this clone: Antigen specificity is unknown.

Study-level points and caveats: Altogether, 150 or so TCR beta chains were recorded as cytomegalovirus-associated. Clonal expansion, a later analysis showed, was greater in HLA-associated TCR beta chains than in equally common others.

The specimen sequenced was PBMCs. This TCR was recovered from a female donor in good health and CMV-seronegative.

The CDR3 sequence is CASSLVLAGADEQFF. The CDR3 DNA reads TGTGCCAGCAGCTTGGTTCTAGCGGGAGCGGATGAGCAGTTCTTC. The chain is built from TRBV5-5 and TRBJ2-1; 10 positions agree with TRBD2. Trimming removed 0 bases from V and 8 bases from J; junction bases left unmatched: 5. This CDR3 contains 15 residues. The V gene's germline CDR1 is SGHKS and CDR2 YYEKEE (reference sequence).